The 31 T cell receptor beta chains below come from one sample, sequenced in a study of blood T cell repertoires in COVID-19 (TCRdb year 2020). The receptor library was made with the immunoSEQ multiplex PCR assay. The clones in this table, taken by TCRdb from immuneACCESS, are in-frame only. Not every clone is retained; where verified, under half of the shortfall comes from an unresolved V gene, and the cause of the rest is unknown. The sample table shows about 100,000 clones, and just over 85% are seen once. The ten largest clones represent roughly 4.6% of the sample. Source material: peripheral blood. Every receptor here comes from a human donor in a cohort sampled during active COVID-19.

The V call is TRBV5-1, the J call TRBJ2-4, with D possibly TRBD1 on 6 matching bases. This CDR3 has 16 amino acids. V was pared by 2 bases and J by 1 base, with 13 bases between. Germline V gives CDR1 SGHRS, CDR2 YFSETQ. The CDR3, as DNA: TGCGCCAGCAGCTTCTCAACAGGGTTGGCCAAAAACATTCAGTACTTC. Translating gives CASSFSTGLAKNIQYF.

The chain uses TRBV5-1 and TRBJ2-3; 7 bases agree with TRBD1. The CDR3 runs to 14 residues. The germline gives CDR1 SGHRS, CDR2 YFSETQ. V lost 0 bases and J lost 5; bases outside the gene matches: 3. CDR3 bases: TGCGCCAGCAGCTTGGAGGGGGCAGGAGATACGCAGTATTTT. This translates into CASSLEGAGDTQYF. Full variable domain (rest looked up from reference TRBV5-1 and TRBJ2-3): KAGVTQTPRYLIKTRGQQVTLSCSPISGHRSVSWYQQTPGQGLQFLFEYFSETQRNKGNFPGRFSGRQFSNSRSEMNVSTLELGDSALYLCASSLEGAGDTQYFGPGTRLTVL.

The V and J genes are TRBV7-9 and TRBJ2-2, with D perhaps TRBD1 (6 bases). Germline loops: CDR1 SEHNR, CDR2 FQNEAQ (reference sequence). This CDR3 region has 13 residues. CDR3 amino acids: CVPRTDNTGELFF. The CDR3 DNA sequence: TGTGTGCCCCGGACAGATAACACCGGGGAGCTGTTTTTT.

This clone was seen once. The genes are TRBV4-1 and TRBJ2-5; 13 bases match TRBD2. The CDR3 runs to 16 residues. Germline loops: CDR1 MGHRA, CDR2 YSYEKL. V shed 3 bases and J 5 bases; nucleotides not matched to a gene: 6. For the CDR3, the DNA is TGCGCCAGCAGCCATACACTAGCGGGAGGGGGGGAGACCCAGTACTTC. As protein: CASSHTLAGGGETQYF.

J is TRBJ2-1 and V is TRBV27; TRBD1 agrees at 9 bases. The CDR3 is 15 amino acids. Germline V gene data show CDR1 as MNHEY and CDR2 as SMNVEV (reference sequence). J lost 9 bases, V lost 5 bases, and 11 bases had no gene match. CDR3 sequence reads: CASSPRTGASGEQFF. The CDR3 DNA follows: TGTGCCAGCAGTCCCCGGACAGGGGCGTCGGGTGAGCAGTTCTTC.

This chain links TRBV6-5 with TRBJ2-7, with 10 positions matching TRBD1. Per germline, CDR1 MNHEY and CDR2 SVGAGI. V was pared by 2 bases and J by 7 bases, with 8 bases of the junction left unmatched. The CDR3 runs 15 residues. The CDR3 coding sequence is TGTGCCAGCAGTTACGGGGGGACAGGGGTAGGGGAGCAGTACTTC. Its translation: CASSYGGTGVGEQYF.

CDR3 in amino acids: CSFGFGQSVSEAFF. CDR3 DNA sequence: TGCAGCTTCGGTTTCGGACAGAGTGTTTCTGAAGCTTTCTTT. The V and J genes are TRBV29-1 and TRBJ1-1; TRBD1 might be the D (6 bases). The CDR3 covers 14 residues. The V gene's germline CDR1 is SQVTM and CDR2 ANQGSEA. V was shortened by 8 bases and J by 6 bases, with 22 bases between the two germline ends.

The gene calls are TRBV11-3 and TRBJ2-1; 14 bases map to TRBD2. The CDR3 sequence is 15 residues long. V lost 8 bases and J lost 7; bases outside the gene matches: 7. Germline loops: CDR1 SGHNT, CDR2 YENEEA. The CDR3 DNA follows: TGTGCCAGCGGGACTAGCGGGAGTATAAAAAATGAGCAGTTCTTC. Translation gives CASGTSGSIKNEQFF.

The J gene is TRBJ2-2, the V gene TRBV9, with D perhaps TRBD2 (5 bases). V dropped 0 bases and J dropped 0 bases, with 12 bases sitting between them. Germline V CDR1 and CDR2: SGDLS, YYNGEE. This CDR3 has 17 amino acids. CDR3 nucleotides: TGTGCCAGCAGCGTAGGAGGCGGGCCAACGAACACCGGGGAGCTGTTTTTT. This encodes CASSVGGGPTNTGELFF. Full variable domain (remainder filled in from reference TRBV9 and TRBJ2-2): DSGVTQTPKHLITATGQRVTLRCSPRSGDLSVYWYQQSLDQGLQFLIQYYNGEERAKGNILERFSAQQFPDLHSELNLSSLELGDSALYFCASSVGGGPTNTGELFFGEGSRLTVL.

This rearrangement joins TRBV6-5 to TRBJ1-1, with D perhaps TRBD1 (5 bases). Germline V gene sequence: CDR1 MNHEY, CDR2 SVGAGI. The CDR3 extends over 12 amino acids. The V and J ends lost 7 bases and 10 bases respectively, with 16 bases between them. CDR3: CASTDLGGAAFF. CDR3 sequence (DNA): TGTGCCAGCACCGACCTCGGGGGAGCAGCTTTCTTT.

The V and J genes are TRBV19 and TRBJ1-5; weak D call: TRBD1 (5 bases). Germline CDR1 and CDR2: LNHDA and SQIVND (reference sequence). Trimming shortened V by 3 bases and J by 0 bases, and 15 bases separated the two germline ends. The CDR3 runs to 17 residues. For the CDR3, the DNA is TGTGCCAGTAGTATTAGGGGTACAGGTTATAGCAATCAGCCCCAGCATTTT. Its translation is CASSIRGTGYSNQPQHF.

This clone was found a few times. The chain has TRBV18 and TRBJ2-7; possible D gene TRBD1, 6 bases. Germline V lookup: CDR1 KGHSH, CDR2 LQKENI. The CDR3 runs to 13 residues. Trimming pared 6 bases from V and 7 bases from J, leaving 16 bases between. DNA for the CDR3: TGTGCCAGCTCCCCCCTCCCAGGGGATGAGCAGTACTTC. It encodes CASSPLPGDEQYF.

The chain couples TRBV4-3 to TRBJ2-2, with 7 bases fitting TRBD1. There are 15 residues in the CDR3. CDR1 is LGHNA and CDR2 is YSLEER in the germline V gene. V was clipped by 5 bases and J by 2 bases; unmatched bases: 5. This chain's CDR3 is CASSSGTANTGELFF. CDR3 DNA: TGCGCCAGCAGCTCCGGGACAGCTAACACCGGGGAGCTGTTTTTT.

V is TRBV6-5 and J is TRBJ1-6; 7 bases are shared with TRBD1. Germline loops: CDR1 MNHEY, CDR2 SVGAGI. This CDR3 contains 14 residues. Germline trimming cut 5 bases from V and 6 bases from J; bases unmatched to any gene: 4. In nucleotides, the CDR3 is TGTGCCAGCAGTCGACAGGGCCTTAATTCACCCCTCCACTTT. It specifies CASSRQGLNSPLHF.

This clone was counted a few times. The J gene is TRBJ2-2, the V gene TRBV9, with D possibly being TRBD2 (5 bases). Trimming took 4 bases from V and 1 from J, leaving 8 bases between them. CDR1 and CDR2 (germline): SGDLS, YYNGEE. The CDR3 runs 14 residues. CDR3 sequence reads: CASSPDWNTGELFF. For the CDR3, the DNA is TGTGCCAGCAGCCCGGACTGGAACACCGGGGAGCTGTTTTTT.

This CDR3 is CASTPIDRGDNQPQHF. CDR3 nucleotides: TGTGCCAGTACTCCAATCGACAGGGGGGACAATCAGCCCCAGCATTTT. V is TRBV19 and J is TRBJ1-5; 9 nucleotides match TRBD1. V lost 7 bases to trimming and J lost 3 bases; unmatched junction nucleotides: 10. Germline CDR1 reads LNHDA; CDR2 reads SQIVND (reference sequence). This CDR3 spans 16 amino acids. Combining the CDR3 with reference TRBV19 and TRBJ1-5 gives the whole variable domain DGGITQSPKYLFRKEGQNVTLSCEQNLNHDAMYWYRQDPGQGLRLIYYSQIVNDFQKGDIAEGYSVSREKKESFPLTVTSAQKNPTAFYLCASTPIDRGDNQPQHFGDGTRLSIL.

V usage is TRBV28 and J usage is TRBJ1-3; D is unclear. CDR1 is MDHEN and CDR2 is SYDVKM in the germline V gene. Trimming left V 9 bases short and J 0 bases short, with 12 bases between. The CDR3 totals 14 residues. The CDR3 DNA reads TGTGCCAGTGGCCTCGGAGTCTCTGGAAACACCATATATTTT. Translating it yields CASGLGVSGNTIYF.

The CDR3 DNA sequence: TGTGCCAGCAGCCTAGCCGCGGGCAGGGGAGAAAAACTGTTTTTT. Translated: CASSLAAGRGEKLFF. The chain is built from TRBV6-5 and TRBJ1-4, with a possible D match to TRBD1 (6 bases). The V gene lost 6 bases and the J gene lost 8 bases, with 19 bases spanning the gap. The germline V gene has CDR1 MNHEY and CDR2 SVGAGI. This CDR3 has 15 amino acids.

The CDR3 reads CASSLSGNYGYTF. The CDR3 nucleotides read TGTGCCAGCAGCTTATCAGGGAACTATGGCTACACCTTC. The rearrangement joins TRBV5-6 to TRBJ1-2; TRBD1 might be the D (5 bases). The ends were cut back, 2 bases at V and 2 bases at J, with 7 bases in the middle. The CDR3 sequence is 13 residues long. Germline CDR1 is SGHDT and CDR2 is YYEEEE.

The rearrangement uses TRBV5-4 and TRBJ2-1, with 9 bases aligning to TRBD2. Germline CDR1 is SGHNT and CDR2 is YYREEE (reference sequence). The V gene end was trimmed by 2 bases and the J gene end by 5 bases; junction bases not matched to a gene: 2. The length of the CDR3 is 14 residues. As DNA, the CDR3 is TGTGCCAGCAGCTTTGCTAGCGGGGACAATGAGCAGTTCTTC. Protein product: CASSFASGDNEQFF.

This chain links TRBV11-3 with TRBJ2-5, with D tentatively TRBD1 (5 bases). This CDR3 comprises 13 residues. CDR1 and CDR2 (germline): SGHNT, YENEEA. V shed 5 bases and J shed 5 bases, with 12 bases lying between them. As DNA, the CDR3 is TGTGCCAGCAGCCCCTTAAAGGGGGAGACCCAGTACTTC. Its protein is CASSPLKGETQYF.

The rearrangement joins TRBV5-1 to TRBJ2-3; D perhaps matches TRBD1 (7 bases). Germline V gene sequence: CDR1 SGHRS, CDR2 YFSETQ. This CDR3 spans 15 amino acids. V was cut by 2 bases and J by 6 bases, with 16 bases left in between. Here the CDR3 DNA reads TGCGCCAGCAGCTTCGGAGGGGGCGGGTACGATACGCAGTATTTT. It translates to CASSFGGGGYDTQYF. Supplemented by reference TRBV5-1 and TRBJ2-3, the full variable domain reads KAGVTQTPRYLIKTRGQQVTLSCSPISGHRSVSWYQQTPGQGLQFLFEYFSETQRNKGNFPGRFSGRQFSNSRSEMNVSTLELGDSALYLCASSFGGGGYDTQYFGPGTRLTVL.

The sample holds one count of this clone. Here the CDR3 reads CASSYKVRWTSGSGEQFF. Written as DNA, the CDR3 is TGTGCCAGCAGCTATAAGGTCCGGTGGACTAGCGGGAGTGGCGAGCAGTTCTTC. The chain uses TRBV3-1 (or the pseudogene TRBV3-2) and TRBJ2-1; 13 bases line up with TRBD2. This CDR3 has 18 residues. V lost 5 bases to trimming and J lost 10 bases; unmatched junction nucleotides: 17. Per the germline V gene, CDR1 is LGHDT and CDR2 is YNNKEL (reference sequence).

The rearrangement links TRBV6-2 or TRBV6-3 to TRBJ1-1, with D possibly matching TRBD1 (5 bases). The V end was cut by 0 bases, the J end by 1 base, with 9 bases between. The V gene's germline CDR1 is MNHEY and CDR2 SVGEGT. The CDR3 consists of 15 residues. The CDR3 nucleotides read TGTGCCAGCAGTTACTCGACAGTTTCGAACACTGAAGCTTTCTTT. Its protein product is CASSYSTVSNTEAFF.

The V gene is TRBV3-1 (or the pseudogene TRBV3-2), the J gene TRBJ2-7, with D hard to call. The CDR3 is 12 residues long. V was cut by 5 bases and J by 5 bases, with 10 bases left in between. Germline CDR1 reads LGHDT; CDR2 reads YNNKEL (reference sequence). Written as DNA, the CDR3 is TGTGCCAGCAGCGAGCTCGGTGACGAGCAGTACTTC. Translating gives CASSELGDEQYF.

This clone was picked up one time. The chain has TRBV4-1 and TRBJ2-7; TRBD1 aligns across 7 bases. Germline loops: CDR1 MGHRA, CDR2 YSYEKL. V lost 0 bases to trimming and J lost 1 base; unmatched junction nucleotides: 6. CDR3 length: 16 residues. Written as DNA, the CDR3 is TGCGCCAGCAGCCAAGATATCGGGACAGCATCCTACGAGCAGTACTTC. Translated, it gives CASSQDIGTASYEQYF.

This chain connects TRBV5-8 to TRBJ2-7; maybe TRBD1 (5 bases). Germline CDR1 reads SGHTS; CDR2 reads YDEGEE. This CDR3 is 12 amino acids long. Trimming cost V 4 bases and J 6 bases, with 11 bases left between them. The CDR3 protein is CASSPTGREQYF. As DNA, the CDR3 is TGTGCCAGCAGCCCTACAGGTCGCGAGCAGTACTTC. The full variable domain, rest sourced from reference TRBV5-8 and TRBJ2-7, is EAGVTQSPTHLIKTRGQQATLRCSPISGHTSVYWYQQALGLGLQFLLWYDEGEERNRGNFPPRFSGRQFPNYSSELNVNALELEDSALYLCASSPTGREQYFGPGTRLTVT.

CDR3 sequence (DNA): TGTGCCAGCAGCCCGCCAGGGGGTTCACCCCTCCACTTT. Encoded protein: CASSPPGGSPLHF. The chain has TRBV5-4 and TRBJ1-6; the match to TRBD1 covers 7 bases. Germline lookup yields CDR1 SGHNT and CDR2 YYREEE (reference sequence). The J segment lost 9 bases and the V segment lost 4 bases, leaving 4 bases of the junction unmatched. This CDR3 is 13 amino acids long.

V is TRBV5-1 and J is TRBJ2-1; D unresolved. Germline CDR1 and CDR2: SGHRS and YFSETQ. This CDR3 region has 17 residues. The germline V and J ends were trimmed by 0 bases and 0 bases, with 13 bases remaining between them. The CDR3 coding sequence is TGCGCCAGCAGCTTGGGTCTAGGATCGAACTCCTACAATGAGCAGTTCTTC. Translating it yields CASSLGLGSNSYNEQFF.

J is TRBJ1-5 and V is TRBV6-6; 8 nucleotides align to TRBD1. V lost 5 bases to trimming and J lost 0 bases; unmatched junction nucleotides: 9. The CDR3 spans 17 residues. Per germline, CDR1 MNHNY and CDR2 SVGAGI (reference sequence). The CDR3 sequence: CASSPIIDRGSNQPQHF. CDR3 coding DNA: TGTGCCAGCAGTCCCATCATCGACAGGGGTAGCAATCAGCCCCAGCATTTT.

In DNA form, the CDR3 reads TGTGCCAGCTCACCGGACAGGGTAGGAAAGCAGTACTTC. Translated, it gives CASSPDRVGKQYF. The chain links TRBV18 to TRBJ2-7, with TRBD1 matching over 8 bases. Losses at the gene ends were 3 bases for V and 8 bases for J; bases not matched to a gene: 6. CDR3 length: 13 amino acids. Per germline, CDR1 KGHSH and CDR2 LQKENI.